This T cell receptor (beta chain) was retrieved from a study of beta chain features in type 1 diabetes. This clone has a handful of counts. Its specificity is not known. Germline values: CDR1 SGHRS, CDR2 YFSETQ. The CDR3 spans 15 residues. The V segment lost 4 bases and the J segment 8 bases; nucleotides outside the gene matches: 12. The study, taken as a whole, reports: The question of HLA type influencing TCRB rearrangement was one that remained unresolved here. Type 1 diabetes patients showed a moderate but significant shortening of TCRB CDR3s in all four CD4+ subsets. Reads derived from cDNA could over-represent cells showing high TCR expression.

TCRB transcripts that were expressed got sequenced, as all of the isolated RNA had been reverse transcribed. Only in-frame clones appear in the TCRdb table, and some are missing; sequencing was by immunoSEQ multiplex PCR. This sample has 600,000 to 700,000 clones, with approximately 13% found just once. The rearrangement uses TRBV5-1 and TRBJ2-1; TRBD1 matches at 7 bases. The sample comprised naive CD4+ T cells from blood. The TCR originated in a man aged 30 to 39 with type 1 diabetes. The CDR3 DNA is TGCGCCAGCAGCCTAGGACAGGCTAGCAAGGATGAGCAGTTCTTC. Residues: CASSLGQASKDEQFF.